Listed here are 24 T cell receptor beta chains from one sample, sequenced in a study of T cells in Graves' hyperthyroidism and ophthalmopathy. Amplified TCR beta CDR3 regions came from RNA transcripts. First-round RT-PCR of the TCR CDR3 relied on the HTBI primer set. TCRdb called the multiplex PCR reads again in MiXCR, with one record for every CDR3 protein. The profile shows hundreds of thousands of distinct CDR3 sequences, about 18% of them singletons. Sequencing used blood. These TCRs come from a man aged 35 to 55 with Graves' hyperthyroidism.

This clonotype has ten or more counts. This chain links TRBV10-2 with TRBJ2-7, with D tentatively TRBD1 (6 bases). This CDR3 has 13 residues. Germline V CDR1 and CDR2: WSHSY, SAAADI. Trimming took off 3 bases at V and 5 bases at J, with 11 bases between the two ends. For the CDR3, the DNA is TGCGCCAGCAGTGATCCGGCAGGGGACGAGCAGTACTTC. Its protein is CASSDPAGDEQYF.

This chain joins TRBV20-1 and TRBJ2-3; the match to TRBD2 covers 7 bases. The germline V gene has CDR1 DFQATT and CDR2 SNEGSKA (reference sequence). This CDR3 is built from 16 residues. V trimming: 4 bases; J trimming: 0 bases; junction bases outside the gene matches: 10. CDR3 in amino acids: CSATDPSAGSTDTQYF. The CDR3 DNA is TGCAGTGCTACGGACCCGTCAGCGGGGAGCACAGATACGCAGTATTTT.

In its sample, this clonotype was seen many times. The J gene is TRBJ2-1, the V gene TRBV20-1; tentative D call: TRBD1 (5 bases). The germline V gene has CDR1 DFQATT and CDR2 SNEGSKA (reference sequence). Trimming pared 7 bases from V and 10 bases from J, leaving 17 bases between. The CDR3 runs 12 residues. CDR3 loop: CSVSAGWEEQFF. The CDR3 DNA sequence: TGCAGTGTCTCGGCAGGGTGGGAAGAGCAGTTCTTC.

This clonotype was detected many times. The chain uses TRBV2 and TRBJ2-3; no firm D call. Germline lookup yields CDR1 SNHLY and CDR2 FYNNEI. The V end was cut by 2 bases, the J end by 2 bases, with 8 bases between. The CDR3 is 14 amino acids. The CDR3 bases are TGTGCCAGCAGTGAATTGGCTATCACAGATACGCAGTATTTT. The encoded protein is CASSELAITDTQYF.

CDR3 DNA sequence: TGTGCCAGCAGTCCTAGCGGGGTCAACTACAATGAGCAGTTCTTC. This encodes CASSPSGVNYNEQFF. The chain recombines TRBV13 with TRBJ2-1; the match to TRBD2 covers 9 bases. This CDR3 has 15 amino acids. From germline, CDR1 is PRHDT and CDR2 FYEKMQ (reference sequence). J was trimmed by 3 bases and V by 6 bases; bases with no gene match: 6.

This clonotype was found a few times. The rearrangement uses TRBV5-6 and TRBJ2-2, with D perhaps TRBD2 (6 bases). The V gene's germline CDR1 is SGHDT and CDR2 YYEEEE. Between the trimmed V and J ends, which lost 3 bases and 1 base, there was a span of 13 bases. The CDR3 has 16 residues. CDR3 DNA: TGTGCCAGCAGCTGGGGTACCGGGAGGAACACCGGGGAGCTGTTTTTT. Translated, it gives CASSWGTGRNTGELFF.

This clonotype was recorded many times. The V gene is TRBV5-6, the J gene TRBJ1-1, with TRBD1 identical over 7 bases. Germline loops: CDR1 SGHDT, CDR2 YYEEEE. The CDR3 loop spans 15 amino acids. The V gene end was trimmed by 1 base and the J gene end by 5 bases; junction bases not matched to a gene: 8. DNA for the CDR3: TGTGCCAGCAGCTTGAGACAGGGAGGAGGAACTGAAGCTTTCTTT. As protein: CASSLRQGGGTEAFF.

This clonotype was recorded at least ten times. This chain connects TRBV7-2 to TRBJ1-2, with D perhaps matching TRBD1 (5 bases). V was clipped by 7 bases and J by 5 bases, with 17 bases between them. Germline CDR1 and CDR2: SGHTA and FQGNSA. The CDR3 is made up of 14 amino acids. CDR3 sequence (DNA): TGTGCCAGCAACTTTTATACTAGACAGTATGGCTACACCTTC. Translating gives CASNFYTRQYGYTF.

This clonotype was found a few times. V gene TRBV6-2 or TRBV6-3 combines with J gene TRBJ1-2; D unclear. The germline V gene encodes CDR1 MNHEY and CDR2 SVGEGT. The length of the CDR3 is 13 residues. With 0 bases removed from V and 13 bases from J, the gap between germline ends came to 15 bases. The CDR3 spells CASSYSAAVFATF. Written as DNA, the CDR3 is TGTGCCAGCAGTTACTCGGCAGCAGTGTTTGCCACCTTC.

This clonotype was seen ten or more times. This rearrangement joins TRBV5-5 to TRBJ2-4; TRBD1 matches at 10 bases. The germline CDR1 and CDR2 sequences are SGHKS and YYEKEE (reference sequence). J lost 7 bases, V lost 5 bases, and 6 bases had no gene match. The CDR3 loop spans 14 amino acids. The CDR3 spells CASSSGTGDNIQYF. CDR3 bases: TGTGCCAGCAGTTCCGGGACAGGGGACAACATTCAGTACTTC.

The V call is TRBV14, the J call TRBJ2-1; D unclear. Trimming left V 2 bases short and J 5 bases short, with 19 bases between. CDR3 size: 17 residues. Germline V lookup: CDR1 SGHDN, CDR2 FVKESK. The CDR3 is CASSQILPGWTHNEQFF. The CDR3 nucleotides read TGTGCCAGCAGCCAAATCCTCCCCGGGTGGACCCACAATGAGCAGTTCTTC.

This clonotype was seen many times. The V gene is TRBV2, the J gene TRBJ1-6, with a weak D call TRBD1 (5 bases). There are 17 residues in the CDR3. V was pared by 7 bases and J by 0 bases, with 16 bases between. The germline V gene has CDR1 SNHLY and CDR2 FYNNEI. CDR3 loop: CASIAAGGSSYNSPLHF. In DNA form, the CDR3 reads TGTGCCAGCATTGCCGCCGGGGGGAGCTCCTATAATTCACCCCTCCACTTT.

This clonotype was seen ten or more times. This chain links TRBV7-2 with TRBJ2-2; no definite D call. Trimming stripped 2 bases from V and 2 bases from J, with 9 bases between. Germline CDR1 reads SGHTA; CDR2 reads FQGNSA. CDR3 length: 15 residues. As DNA, the CDR3 is TGTGCCAGCAGCTTATGGCACAGAAACACCGGGGAGCTGTTTTTT. It encodes CASSLWHRNTGELFF.

This clonotype has a count of ten or more. The V gene is TRBV2, the J gene TRBJ1-4; tentatively, D is TRBD1 (5 bases). V was pared by 2 bases and J by 10 bases, with 11 bases between. CDR1 SNHLY and CDR2 FYNNEI come from the germline V gene. The CDR3 is made up of 13 amino acids. The CDR3 loop is CASSEQGLGKLFF. CDR3 nucleotides: TGTGCCAGCAGTGAACAGGGTTTAGGAAAACTGTTTTTT.

The V call is TRBV7-2, the J call TRBJ2-7; 7 positions match TRBD1. The CDR3 extends over 14 amino acids. Germline V gives CDR1 SGHTA, CDR2 FQGNSA. The V and J ends lost 1 base and 2 bases, in that order; junction bases with no gene match: 2. As DNA, the CDR3 is TGTGCCAGCAGCTTAGTACAGGGGACCTACGAGCAGTACTTC. Translating it yields CASSLVQGTYEQYF.

This clonotype was detected ten times or more. V gene TRBV6-2 or TRBV6-3 combines with J gene TRBJ2-7, with TRBD1 identical over 8 bases. CDR3 size: 15 residues. Losses at the gene ends were 2 bases for V and 5 bases for J; bases not matched to a gene: 8. The germline V gene has CDR1 MNHEY and CDR2 SVGEGT. The CDR3 region is CASSYADREIDEQYF. CDR3 coding DNA: TGTGCCAGCAGTTACGCGGACAGGGAGATTGACGAGCAGTACTTC.

In its sample, this clonotype was seen many times. This chain connects TRBV20-1 to TRBJ1-4; no definite D call. Germline assignment: CDR1 DFQATT and CDR2 SNEGSKA (reference sequence). The CDR3 consists of 12 residues. Between the trimmed V and J ends, which lost 3 bases and 8 bases, there was a span of 10 bases. The CDR3 is CSARAPGEKLFF. CDR3 nucleotides: TGCAGTGCTAGGGCCCCTGGCGAAAAACTGTTTTTT.

The chain's CDR3 is CASSDRTANTEAFF. For the CDR3, the DNA is TGTGCCAGCAGCGATAGGACAGCCAACACTGAAGCTTTCTTT. The chain links TRBV13 to TRBJ1-1; TRBD1 is a possible D gene (6 bases). Germline CDR1 is PRHDT and CDR2 is FYEKMQ (reference sequence). The ends were cut back, 5 bases at V and 2 bases at J, with 12 bases in the middle. There are 14 residues in the CDR3. Complete variable domain (other parts from reference TRBV13 and TRBJ1-1): AAGVIQSPRHLIKEKRETATLKCYPIPRHDTVYWYQQGPGQDPQFLISFYEKMQSDKGSIPDRFSAQQFSDYHSELNMSSLELGDSALYFCASSDRTANTEAFFGQGTRLTVV.

This clonotype was detected many times. The CDR3 spells CASSSGTDNSPLHF. In DNA form, the CDR3 reads TGTGCCAGCAGCTCCGGGACAGATAATTCACCCCTCCACTTT. This rearrangement joins TRBV7-9 to TRBJ1-6; 7 nucleotides agree with TRBD1. The germline CDR1 and CDR2 sequences are SEHNR and FQNEAQ (reference sequence). Losses at the gene ends were 4 bases for V and 5 bases for J; bases not matched to a gene: 2. CDR3 size: 14 residues.

The chain carries TRBV5-6 and TRBJ2-5; D call uncertain. V lost 4 bases and J lost 2, with 9 bases in between. The germline V gene encodes CDR1 SGHDT and CDR2 YYEEEE. CDR3 length: 13 residues. CDR3 loop: CASSPRIQETQYF. The CDR3 coding sequence is TGTGCCAGCAGCCCACGGATACAAGAGACCCAGTACTTC. The full variable domain, its missing parts supplied by reference TRBV5-6 and TRBJ2-5, is DAGVTQSPTHLIKTRGQQVTLRCSPKSGHDTVSWYQQALGQGPQFIFQYYEEEERQRGNFPDRFSGHQFPNYSSELNVNALLLGDSALYLCASSPRIQETQYFGPGTRLLVL.

This clonotype was picked up many times. V is TRBV7-2 and J is TRBJ2-5; 12 bases match TRBD1. With 3 bases clipped from V and 6 bases from J, the junction kept 11 bases outside the gene matches. Looked up from germline, CDR1 is SGHTA and CDR2 is FQGNSA. The CDR3 runs to 17 residues. This CDR3 is CASSFSGTGGAQKTQYF. The CDR3 region has the DNA TGTGCCAGCAGCTTTAGCGGGACAGGGGGCGCTCAGAAGACCCAGTACTTC.

This clonotype was observed a handful of times. This rearrangement joins TRBV6-2 or TRBV6-3 to TRBJ1-2, with 7 bases lining up with TRBD1. In germline, CDR1 is MNHEY, CDR2 SVGEGT. Trimming cost V 6 bases and J 2 bases; bases outside gene matches: 18. This CDR3 region has 18 residues. As DNA, the CDR3 is TGTGCCAGCAGGTCCCTAGCCGGGACCAGGGGGGTGAACTATGGCTACACCTTC. Translation gives CASRSLAGTRGVNYGYTF.

Many counts were recorded for this clonotype. The V call is TRBV24-1, the J call TRBJ2-1; 10 positions agree with TRBD1. The CDR3 is 17 residues long. From germline, CDR1 is KGHDR and CDR2 SFDVKD. V was pared by 3 bases and J by 6 bases, with 10 bases of the junction left unmatched. The CDR3 nucleotides read TGTGCCACCAGTGATCCGGATGGGACAGGGGAACCCAATGAGCAGTTCTTC. This codes for CATSDPDGTGEPNEQFF.

Remarks on this clonotype: The junction shows a germline mismatch at one end, possibly a read error. The rearrangement links TRBV7-2 to TRBJ2-1; TRBD2 matches at 11 bases. The CDR3 length is 13 residues. CDR1 SGHTA and CDR2 FQGNSA come from the germline V gene. The CDR3 DNA reads as TGTGCCAGCAGCCTAGCGGGGGGCCGGGAGCAGTTCTTC. Translation: CASSLAGGREQFF.